These 13 T cell receptor beta chains came from one sample sequenced in a study of T cell changes during pregnancy in multiple sclerosis. The data were produced by immunoSEQ multiplex PCR, yet TCRdb's version contains in-frame clones alone and is incomplete. The table records 95,000 to 100,000 clones, approximately 92% of them present only once. The input for sequencing was peripheral blood, taken in the second trimester of pregnancy. These receptors all stem from a female donor with multiple sclerosis, enrolled in a pregnancy study.

This clone was picked up one time. This chain joins TRBV27 and TRBJ2-7, with a tentative D call TRBD1 (7 bases). The V gene lost 2 bases and the J gene lost 3 bases, with 11 bases spanning the gap. Looked up from germline, CDR1 is MNHEY and CDR2 is SMNVEV (reference sequence). CDR3 length: 14 amino acids. The CDR3 bases are TGTGCCAGCAGTTTAGGCAGGGGGGACTACGAGCAGTACTTC. Its translation is CASSLGRGDYEQYF.

This chain joins TRBV7-8 and TRBJ1-4; 9 bases agree with TRBD1. J was trimmed by 8 bases and V by 5 bases; bases with no gene match: 6. The CDR3 consists of 14 residues. Germline assignment: CDR1 SGHVS and CDR2 FQNEAQ. CDR3 sequence (DNA): TGTGCCAGCAGCCCGGGACAGGGAGCCGAAAAACTGTTTTTT. This encodes CASSPGQGAEKLFF.

The CDR3 loop is CASRLSAEKSYEQYF. The CDR3 bases are TGCGCCAGCAGGCTCTCTGCGGAGAAATCCTACGAGCAGTACTTC. J is TRBJ2-7 and V is TRBV5-1; no reliable D call. The CDR3 totals 15 residues. In germline, CDR1 is SGHRS, CDR2 YFSETQ. V dropped 5 bases and J dropped 1 base, with 16 bases sitting between them.

The rearrangement uses TRBV25-1 and TRBJ2-7, with 9 positions matching TRBD1. This CDR3 has 11 residues. CDR1 is MGHDK and CDR2 is SYGVNS in the germline V gene. The ends lost 8 bases at V and 6 bases at J; junction bases unmatched: 2. The DNA for the CDR3 is TGTGCCAGCCGGGACAGGGTCGAGCAGTACTTC. Translating it yields CASRDRVEQYF.

This sequence joins TRBV7-2 and TRBJ1-4; the D gene is possibly TRBD1 (5 bases). Germline CDR1 is SGHTA and CDR2 is FQGNSA. The CDR3 runs 17 residues. V lost 1 base, J lost 0 bases, and 12 bases lay in between. This CDR3 is CASSLVAGNPTNEKLFF. The CDR3 coding sequence is TGTGCCAGCAGCTTAGTCGCAGGGAATCCAACTAATGAAAAACTGTTTTTT.

Points on this clone: An end of the junction differs from the germline gene, which may be a read error. The chain combines TRBV7-7 with TRBJ2-7; the match to TRBD2 covers 13 bases. CDR3 length: 17 residues. The germline V gene has CDR1 SSHAT and CDR2 FNYEAQ (reference sequence). CDR3 DNA: TGTGCTAGCAGCTTAGGACTAGCGGGAGAGAGCGCCTACGAGCAGTACTTC. It is translated as CASSLGLAGESAYEQYF.

The chain is built from TRBV27 and TRBJ2-7; D not resolved. This CDR3 spans 13 amino acids. Germline V CDR1 and CDR2: MNHEY, SMNVEV (reference sequence). Trimming stripped 4 bases from V and 1 base from J, with 8 bases between. The CDR3 coding sequence is TGTGCCAGCAGTTATACAGCTTCCTACGAGCAGTACTTC. It encodes CASSYTASYEQYF.

This clone has a handful of counts. J is TRBJ1-1 and V is TRBV30, with a possible D match to TRBD1 (5 bases). V shed 0 bases and J shed 0 bases, with 11 bases lying between them. CDR1 GTSNPN and CDR2 SVGIG come from the germline V gene (reference sequence). This CDR3 is built from 15 residues. The CDR3 DNA follows: TGTGCCTGGAGTGTCCCGACAGTTCTGAACACTGAAGCTTTCTTT. Protein product: CAWSVPTVLNTEAFF.

This chain joins TRBV11-2 and TRBJ1-4, with D perhaps matching TRBD1 (6 bases). V was cut by 5 bases and J by 8 bases, with 18 bases left in between. There are 15 residues in the CDR3. The germline gives CDR1 SGHAT, CDR2 FQNNGV. CDR3 nucleotides: TGTGCCAGCAGCGCAGATCCGGGAGGGGGGGAAAAACTGTTTTTT. It translates to CASSADPGGGEKLFF.

The rearrangement links TRBV2 to TRBJ1-1, with 7 bases aligning to TRBD1. Germline assignment: CDR1 SNHLY and CDR2 FYNNEI. Germline trimming cut 1 base from V and 5 bases from J; bases unmatched to any gene: 7. CDR3 length equals 15 residues. The chain's CDR3 is CASSEVEQGRTEAFF. DNA of the CDR3: TGTGCCAGCAGTGAAGTAGAACAGGGGAGGACTGAAGCTTTCTTT.

The chain employs TRBV19 and TRBJ1-1; D remains unclear. There are 13 residues in the CDR3. In germline, CDR1 is LNHDA, CDR2 SQIVND (reference sequence). Between the trimmed V and J ends, which lost 8 bases and 4 bases, there was a span of 14 bases. The CDR3 region has the DNA TGTGCCAGTTCCGGCCTCGGGGTCACTGAAGCTTTCTTT. It codes for CASSGLGVTEAFF.

The chain joins TRBV5-1 to TRBJ2-3; possibly TRBD2 for D (6 bases). The CDR3 is made up of 14 amino acids. Germline loops: CDR1 SGHRS, CDR2 YFSETQ. V lost 0 bases to trimming and J lost 5 bases, with 10 bases between them. CDR3 nucleotide sequence: TGCGCCAGCAGCTTGGATGTAGCGGAAGATACGCAGTATTTT. It codes for CASSLDVAEDTQYF.

J is TRBJ2-1 and V is TRBV29-1, with TRBD1 as a possible D gene (7 bases). The CDR3 is 11 residues long. Germline-derived CDR1 and CDR2 are SQVTM and ANQGSEA. Trimming took off 7 bases at V and 6 bases at J, with 10 bases between the two ends. CDR3 loop: CSAQGGNEQFF. CDR3 nucleotides: TGCAGCGCCCAGGGGGGCAATGAGCAGTTCTTC.